This T cell receptor (beta chain) was captured by sequencing in a study of regulatory T cells in long-lasting Graves disease. CDR3-region Arm-PCR and iRepertoire HTBI primers produced the TCR beta libraries. TCRdb reprocessed the multiplex PCR reads via MiXCR and lists one record per CDR3 protein. The table has 520,000 or so distinct CDR3 sequences, about 12% seen once; the top ten hold more than 8%. The V and J ends lost 4 bases and 5 bases respectively, with 8 bases between them. Germline assignment: CDR1 MNHEY and CDR2 SVGAGI. There are 12 residues in the CDR3. Time point specified: newly diagnosed GD, antithyroid drugs for less than 3 months. RNA from PBMCs was the source of the TCR library. This clonotype was picked up many times. This same sample was also taken into another study, of T cells in Graves' hyperthyroidism and ophthalmopathy.

The sequencing used peripheral blood mononuclear cells (PBMCs), collected at new diagnosis, from a patient treated with antithyroid drugs. V and J are TRBV6-5 and TRBJ2-5; no definite D call. The sequence derives from a woman younger than 45 with Graves disease. This CDR3 reads CASSSRIETQYF. In nucleotides, the CDR3 is TGTGCCAGCAGTTCGCGCATTGAGACCCAGTACTTC.